A selection of T cell receptor beta chains follows, all from one sample in a study of cytomegalovirus exposure and HLA in healthy donors. TCRdb keeps only in-frame clones here, not all; method: immunoSEQ multiplex PCR. The data contain 150,000 to 180,000 clones, more than 60% of them singletons. The material sequenced was PBMCs. Receptors were obtained from a woman between 40 and 55 years old in good health and CMV-seronegative. Each CDR3 is given with its conserved first and last residue. The order of the fields is CDR3 protein, CDR3 DNA, V gene, J gene, D gene, clone size. The D gene is left open where the match is weak. For some rows the clone size is stated as once, few or many, or as a class when expanded; others skip it.

CASSHGRGWTEAFF	TGCGCCAGCAGCCATGGGAGGGGGTGGACTGAAGCTTTCTTT	TRBV5-1	TRBJ1-1	-	-
CASSSRHGYTF	TGTGCCAGCAGTTCGAGGCATGGCTACACCTTC	TRBV6-5	TRBJ1-2	-	-
CASSLSQGNQGGYTF	TGTGCCAGCAGCTTATCACAGGGTAACCAGGGCGGCTACACCTTC	TRBV7-2	TRBJ1-2	-	-
CASSGLSRGGPPDTQYF	TGTGCCAGCAGTGGCCTAAGTCGCGGGGGGCCCCCAGATACGCAGTATTTT	TRBV6-1	TRBJ2-3	TRBD2	few
CASSPQDRVGEQYF	TGTGCCAGCAGTCCACAAGACAGGGTGGGCGAGCAGTACTTC	TRBV28	TRBJ2-7	TRBD1	-
CASSLVLGTATYEQYF	TGTGCCAGCAGCTTGGTATTGGGGACAGCAACCTACGAGCAGTACTTC	TRBV5-6	TRBJ2-7	TRBD1	few
CASPAVGGSYEQYF	TGTGCCAGCCCAGCGGTCGGGGGCTCCTACGAGCAGTACTTC	TRBV2	TRBJ2-7	-	-
CASSHKNQPQHF	TGTGCCAGCAGCCACAAGAATCAGCCCCAGCATTTT	TRBV5-8	TRBJ1-5	-	-
CASSETQGALSNGYTF	TGTGCCAGCTCAGAGACACAGGGGGCGCTCAGTAATGGCTACACCTTC	TRBV18	TRBJ1-2	TRBD1	few
CASSLGGAGAKNIQYF	TGTGCCAGCAGTTTGGGGGGTGCCGGAGCCAAAAACATTCAGTACTTC	TRBV28	TRBJ2-4	-	-
CASSYSSGRNLNEQFF	TGTGCCAGCAGTTATTCAAGCGGGAGGAACCTCAATGAGCAGTTCTTC	TRBV6-5	TRBJ2-1	TRBD2	-
CASSSLQGTPNYGYTF	TGTGCCAGCAGTTCCTTGCAAGGGACTCCAAACTATGGCTACACCTTC	TRBV27	TRBJ1-2	-	once
CASSLGERERTDTQYF	TGTGCCAGCAGCTTGGGGGAGCGGGAGCGCACAGATACGCAGTATTTT	TRBV5-4	TRBJ2-3	TRBD2	-
CASSESSRARSDTGELFF	TGTGCCAGCAGTGAATCTTCCAGGGCGCGATCTGACACCGGGGAGCTGTTTTTT	TRBV2	TRBJ2-2	-	-
CASSFAGTSFWEQYF	TGTGCCAGCAGTTTCGCCGGGACTAGCTTTTGGGAGCAGTACTTC	TRBV2	TRBJ2-7	TRBD2	-
CASSPQGGGIYQPQHF	TGTGCCAGCAGTCCCCAAGGCGGCGGGATTTATCAGCCCCAGCATTTT	TRBV25-1	TRBJ1-5	-	-
CASSRRSVRGYQETQYF	TGTGCCAGCAGCCGTCGGAGCGTGAGGGGGTACCAAGAGACCCAGTACTTC	TRBV7-9	TRBJ2-5	-	-
CASKREGFGGYTF	TGTGCCAGCAAACGGGAAGGGTTCGGCGGCTACACCTTC	TRBV27	TRBJ1-2	-	-
CASRGEGDRSRELFF	TGTGCCAGCAGGGGCGAGGGGGACAGGTCCCGGGAGCTGTTTTTT	TRBV28	TRBJ2-2	TRBD1	-
CASSTGPTGYGYTF	TGTGCCAGCAGTACGGGACCGACAGGCTATGGCTACACCTTC	TRBV6-6	TRBJ1-2	-	-